The 23 T cell receptor beta chains in this list originate from one sample, sequenced in a study of control samples from healthy donors and cancer patients. Method: immunoSEQ multiplex PCR; TCRdb's copy keeps in-frame clones and lacks some. The table has about 170,000 clones, roughly 89% seen once. The sequenced material came from blood. The receptors were gathered from a man aged 25 to 45 in good health.

The chain uses TRBV7-2 and TRBJ2-2; TRBD2 aligns across 7 bases. This CDR3 comprises 15 residues. The trim removed 1 base at V and 5 bases at J, leaving 4 bases unmatched. Germline V gene lookup returns CDR1 SGHTA and CDR2 FQGNSA. CDR3 bases: TGTGCCAGCAGCTTAGGGGACTATCAAACCGGGGAGCTGTTTTTT. Protein product: CASSLGDYQTGELFF.

V and J are TRBV6-8 and TRBJ2-7; no reliable D call. V was pared by 4 bases and J by 6 bases, with 19 bases between. Germline assignment: CDR1 MNHGY and CDR2 SAAAGT. This CDR3 spans 15 amino acids. CDR3 residues: CASSSPKPVRVEQYF. CDR3 DNA: TGTGCCAGCAGTTCGCCTAAACCGGTAAGGGTCGAGCAGTACTTC.

The chain combines TRBV11-1 with TRBJ2-3; 8 nucleotides align to TRBD2. Germline CDR1 reads SGHAT; CDR2 reads FQDESV (reference sequence). J gave up 5 bases and V 1 base, and 5 bases lay outside the gene matches. The CDR3 contains 15 residues. The CDR3 DNA follows: TGTGCCAGCAGCTTAGAGGGACTAGGTGTAGATACGCAGTATTTT. It codes for CASSLEGLGVDTQYF.

This chain links TRBV27 with TRBJ1-1; D might be TRBD1 (5 bases). The CDR3 sequence is 11 residues long. The germline V gene encodes CDR1 MNHEY and CDR2 SMNVEV (reference sequence). Trimming took 8 bases from V and 10 from J, leaving 14 bases between them. The CDR3 protein is CASSRGAAAFF. The CDR3 bases are TGTGCCAGCTCCCGCGGGGCGGCAGCTTTCTTT.

This chain links TRBV14 with TRBJ1-5; D remains unclear. Germline lookup yields CDR1 SGHDN and CDR2 FVKESK. Trimming left V 2 bases short and J 8 bases short, with 7 bases between. The CDR3 has 12 residues. The CDR3 loop is CASSQWGEPQHF. The DNA for the CDR3 is TGTGCCAGCAGCCAATGGGGAGAGCCCCAGCATTTT. Together with reference TRBV14 and TRBJ1-5, the CDR3 gives the full variable domain: EAGVTQFPSHSVIEKGQTVTLRCDPISGHDNLYWYRRVMGKEIKFLLHFVKESKQDESGMPNNRFLAERTGGTYSTLKVQPAELEDSGVYFCASSQWGEPQHFGDGTRLSIL.

The V gene is TRBV27, the J gene TRBJ2-7, with 7 bases matching TRBD2. Germline V gene lookup returns CDR1 MNHEY and CDR2 SMNVEV (reference sequence). With 0 bases clipped from V and 3 bases from J, the junction kept 5 bases outside the gene matches. The CDR3 totals 15 residues. The CDR3 region has the DNA TGTGCCAGCAGTTTATCTCGGGGAGGGGACTACGAGCAGTACTTC. This codes for CASSLSRGGDYEQYF.

The chain couples TRBV10-3 to TRBJ1-1, with a tentative D call TRBD1 (5 bases). V was pared by 0 bases and J by 1 base, with 15 bases between. Germline CDR1 and CDR2: ENHRY and SYGVKD. The CDR3 loop spans 17 amino acids. The CDR3 loop is CAISESLKFDRNTEAFF. CDR3 DNA: TGTGCCATCAGTGAGTCGCTTAAATTCGACAGGAACACTGAAGCTTTCTTT.

The J gene is TRBJ2-5, the V gene TRBV11-3; 9 positions agree with TRBD2. V gave up 1 base and J gave up 1 base; unmatched junction bases: 4. Germline V lookup: CDR1 SGHNT, CDR2 YENEEA. CDR3 length: 16 amino acids. CDR3 residues: CASSLGQTSGQETQYF. The DNA of the CDR3 is TGTGCCAGCAGCTTAGGCCAGACTAGCGGCCAAGAGACCCAGTACTTC.

The chain has TRBV7-3 and TRBJ2-3; D not resolved. Germline-derived CDR1 and CDR2 are SGHTA and FQGTGA. The CDR3 has 12 residues. V lost 4 bases and J 4 bases, leaving 6 bases between the germline ends. The DNA for the CDR3 is TGTGCCAGCAGCTCAGGTTCAGATACGCAGTATTTT. Residues: CASSSGSDTQYF.

The chain links TRBV7-2 to TRBJ2-2; 8 nucleotides align to TRBD2. The V gene end was trimmed by 1 base and the J gene end by 6 bases; junction bases not matched to a gene: 1. Germline-derived CDR1 and CDR2 are SGHTA and FQGNSA. The CDR3 contains 14 residues. The CDR3 nucleotides read TGTGCCAGCAGCTTAGAGACTAGCGCCGGGGAGCTGTTTTTT. This gives the protein CASSLETSAGELFF.

The chain employs TRBV7-8 and TRBJ2-2, with TRBD1 identical over 8 bases. The CDR3 totals 20 residues. The V and J ends lost 5 bases and 4 bases, in that order; junction bases with no gene match: 21. Germline V lookup: CDR1 SGHVS, CDR2 FQNEAQ. CDR3 residues: CASSVLAISGGQESTGELFF. The CDR3 DNA sequence: TGTGCCAGCAGCGTCCTCGCAATTTCAGGGGGCCAGGAATCCACCGGGGAGCTGTTTTTT.

The genes are TRBV18 and TRBJ2-2; no firm D call. CDR1 is KGHSH and CDR2 is LQKENI in the germline V gene. V dropped 3 bases and J dropped 3 bases, with 11 bases sitting between them. CDR3 size: 15 residues. The CDR3 sequence is CASSPQNKDTGELFF. The CDR3, as DNA: TGTGCCAGCTCACCGCAGAATAAGGACACCGGGGAGCTGTTTTTT.

The gene calls are TRBV19 and TRBJ1-5; D ambiguous. CDR1 is LNHDA and CDR2 is SQIVND in the germline V gene (reference sequence). The germline V and J ends were trimmed by 2 bases and 7 bases, with 12 bases remaining between them. This CDR3 comprises 14 residues. CDR3 region: CASSIRGGRQPQHF. Here the CDR3 DNA reads TGTGCCAGTAGTATACGGGGAGGAAGACAGCCCCAGCATTTT.

CDR3 DNA: TGTGCCAGCAGTTACGGGGGCAGGGGTAACTATGGCTACACCTTC. It translates to CASSYGGRGNYGYTF. The chain combines TRBV6-5 with TRBJ1-2; a possible D gene is TRBD1 (6 bases). The CDR3 has 15 amino acids. The germline gives CDR1 MNHEY, CDR2 SVGAGI. The V and J ends lost 2 bases and 1 base respectively, with 11 bases between them.

The chain couples TRBV10-3 to TRBJ2-1; 10 bases are a match to TRBD2. The CDR3 totals 14 residues. With V trimmed by 6 bases and J by 7 bases, 6 bases remained unmatched. From germline, CDR1 is ENHRY and CDR2 SYGVKD. The CDR3 coding sequence is TGTGCCATCAGAGCCGGGACTAGCGAGAATGAGCAGTTCTTC. Translation gives CAIRAGTSENEQFF.

This clone was observed a single time. The chain recombines TRBV28 with TRBJ2-5; tentative D call: TRBD2 (5 bases). The CDR3 contains 17 residues. Trimming took off 6 bases at V and 0 bases at J, with 20 bases between the two ends. The V gene's germline CDR1 is MDHEN and CDR2 SYDVKM. In DNA, the CDR3 is TGTGCCAGCAGCGGATCTCGAGGAGGCGGACACCAAGAGACCCAGTACTTC. The encoded protein is CASSGSRGGGHQETQYF.

The chain couples TRBV3-1 (or the pseudogene TRBV3-2) to TRBJ2-1; 7 bases line up with TRBD2. CDR3 size: 17 residues. The V gene's germline CDR1 is LGHDT and CDR2 YNNKEL (reference sequence). J gave up 5 bases and V 4 bases, and 14 bases lay outside the gene matches. CDR3 sequence: CASSRIPGGLQDNEQFF. Here the CDR3 DNA reads TGTGCCAGCAGCCGAATCCCGGGGGGACTACAGGACAATGAGCAGTTCTTC.

CDR3 coding DNA: TGCGCCAGCAGCTTGGAGGCGGACACAGATACGCAGTATTTT. This sequence encodes CASSLEADTDTQYF. V is TRBV5-1 and J is TRBJ2-3; the D is unclear. CDR3 length equals 14 residues. Germline lookup yields CDR1 SGHRS and CDR2 YFSETQ. V lost 0 bases to trimming and J lost 2 bases, with 7 bases between them.

Written as DNA, the CDR3 is TGTGCCAGCAGCGTAGAGGGCAGGGGGCGGATATATGGCTACACCTTC. Protein: CASSVEGRGRIYGYTF. This sequence joins TRBV9 and TRBJ1-2; 8 nucleotides line up with TRBD1. Trimming at V came to 0 bases and at J to 5 bases, leaving 9 bases not matched to a gene. From germline, CDR1 is SGDLS and CDR2 YYNGEE. The CDR3 runs 16 residues.

The chain combines TRBV6-5 with TRBJ1-4; D remains unclear. This CDR3 comprises 13 residues. Germline lookup yields CDR1 MNHEY and CDR2 SVGAGI. V lost 4 bases, J lost 8 bases, and 11 bases lay in between. In DNA, the CDR3 is TGTGCCAGCAGTTCCACAGTTGAGGAAAAACTGTTTTTT. It is translated as CASSSTVEEKLFF.

This sequence joins TRBV6-1 and TRBJ1-2; maybe TRBD1 (6 bases). Trimming removed 4 bases at V and 8 bases at J, with 26 bases between. The CDR3 is 17 residues long. Germline-derived CDR1 and CDR2 are MNHNS and SASEGT. Here the CDR3 reads CASSGGNRREGHRGYTF. The DNA for the CDR3 is TGTGCCAGCAGTGGAGGGAACAGGAGAGAGGGACACCGAGGCTACACCTTC.

The J gene is TRBJ1-4, the V gene TRBV2; 8 nucleotides agree with TRBD1. This CDR3 is built from 14 residues. The V segment lost 2 bases and the J segment 7 bases; nucleotides outside the gene matches: 3. Per the germline V gene, CDR1 is SNHLY and CDR2 is FYNNEI. The CDR3 DNA reads TGTGCCAGCAGTGAACAGGGGGCGGTTGAAAAACTGTTTTTT. It translates to CASSEQGAVEKLFF.

V is TRBV28 and J is TRBJ1-3, with D possibly TRBD1 on 5 matching bases. Germline V gives CDR1 MDHEN, CDR2 SYDVKM. The length of the CDR3 is 13 residues. V dropped 5 bases and J dropped 4 bases, with 9 bases sitting between them. In nucleotides, the CDR3 is TGTGCCAGCAGTCCAGGGTCCGGAAACACCATATATTTT. Protein product: CASSPGSGNTIYF.